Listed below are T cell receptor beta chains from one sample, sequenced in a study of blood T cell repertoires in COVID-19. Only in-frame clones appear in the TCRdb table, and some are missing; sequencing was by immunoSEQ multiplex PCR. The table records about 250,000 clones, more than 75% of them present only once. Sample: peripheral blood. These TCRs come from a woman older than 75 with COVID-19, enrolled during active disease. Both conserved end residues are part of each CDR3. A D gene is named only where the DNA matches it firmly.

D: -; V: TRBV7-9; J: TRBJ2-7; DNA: TGTGCCAGCAGCCCCCTCTCGTACGAGCAGTACTTC; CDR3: CASSPLSYEQYF
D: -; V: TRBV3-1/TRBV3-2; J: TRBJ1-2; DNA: TGTGCCAGCAGCCAGTGGTCCAGGAAGAGTTATGGCTACACCTTC; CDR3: CASSQWSRKSYGYTF
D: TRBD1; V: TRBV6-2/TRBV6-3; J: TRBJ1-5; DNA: TGTGCCAGCAGTCGGACAGGAGGTTATAGCAATCAGCCCCAGCATTTT; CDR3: CASSRTGGYSNQPQHF
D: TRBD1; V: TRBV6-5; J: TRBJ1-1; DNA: TGTGCCAGCAGATACGGGACAGGGGAACGGAACACTGAAGCTTTCTTT; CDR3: CASRYGTGERNTEAFF
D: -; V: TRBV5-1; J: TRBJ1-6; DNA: TGCGCCAGCAGCCGAGGAGAGTATTCACCCCTCCACTTT; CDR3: CASSRGEYSPLHF
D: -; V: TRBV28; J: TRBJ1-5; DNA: TGTGCCAGCAGAGCTGGGCAGGGCACGGGCAATCAGCCCCAGCATTTT; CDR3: CASRAGQGTGNQPQHF
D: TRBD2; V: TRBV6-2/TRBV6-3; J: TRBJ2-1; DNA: TGTGCCAGCAGTTACCAGACTAGCGGGTCAGCTCGATTTAGGAATGAGCAGTTCTTC; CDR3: CASSYQTSGSARFRNEQFF
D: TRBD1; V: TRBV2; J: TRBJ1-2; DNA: TGTGCCAGCAGATATACGGACAGGGACTCTGGCTACACCTTC; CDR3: CASRYTDRDSGYTF
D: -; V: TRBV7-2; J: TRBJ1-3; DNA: TGTGCCAGCAGTTCACAGGGCGGCTCTGGAAACACCATATATTTT; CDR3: CASSSQGGSGNTIYF
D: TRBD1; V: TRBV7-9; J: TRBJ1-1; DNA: TGTGCCAGCAGCAAACAGGGGGCTTTGACTGAAGCTTTCTTT; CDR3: CASSKQGALTEAFF
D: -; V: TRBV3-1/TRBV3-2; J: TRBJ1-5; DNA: TGTGCCAGCAGCCAAGTCAGGGGTGCGGGCAATCAGCCCCAGCATTTT; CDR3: CASSQVRGAGNQPQHF
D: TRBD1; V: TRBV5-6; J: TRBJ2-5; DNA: TGTGCCAGCAGCTTGGCGGGACAGGGGGGGAGGCAAGAGACCCAGTACTTC; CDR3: CASSLAGQGGRQETQYF
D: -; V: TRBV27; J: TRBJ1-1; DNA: TGTGCCAGCAGTTTATCCGGTATGGGGGGAAGTGATCACACTGAAGCTTTCTTT; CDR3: CASSLSGMGGSDHTEAFF
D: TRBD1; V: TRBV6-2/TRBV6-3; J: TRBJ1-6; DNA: TGTGCCAGCAGCCCCACGGACAGGGGTCGAAATTCACCCCTCCACTTT; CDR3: CASSPTDRGRNSPLHF
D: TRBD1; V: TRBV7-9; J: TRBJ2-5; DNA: TGTGCCAGCAGCTTCGGACAGGGCTTAGAGACCCAGTACTTC; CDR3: CASSFGQGLETQYF
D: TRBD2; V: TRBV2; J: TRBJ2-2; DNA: TGTGCCAGCAGTGACATTAGCGGGGGGGTCACCGGGGAGCTGTTTTTT; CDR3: CASSDISGGVTGELFF
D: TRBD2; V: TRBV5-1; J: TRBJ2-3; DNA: TGCGCCAGCAGCTTAAGCGGGGCCACAGATACGCAGTATTTT; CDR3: CASSLSGATDTQYF
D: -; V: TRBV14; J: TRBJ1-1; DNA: TGTGCCAGCAGCCCCCCGGGAAGGGACACTGAAGCTTTCTTT; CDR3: CASSPPGRDTEAFF
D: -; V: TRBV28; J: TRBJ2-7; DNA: TGTGCCAGCAGTAAACAGGGTCTCTACGAGCAGTACTTC; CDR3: CASSKQGLYEQYF
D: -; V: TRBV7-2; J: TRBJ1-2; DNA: TGTGCCAGCAGCTTAAATACCAGGGCCTGGTACGGCTACACCTTC; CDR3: CASSLNTRAWYGYTF
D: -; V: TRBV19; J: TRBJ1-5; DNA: TGTGCCAGTCGCCTAGGACAGTTTAATCAGCCCCAGCATTTT; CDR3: CASRLGQFNQPQHF
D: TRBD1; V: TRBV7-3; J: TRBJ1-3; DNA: TGTGCCAGCAGCACGGGACAGGGGAACACCATATATTTT; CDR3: CASSTGQGNTIYF
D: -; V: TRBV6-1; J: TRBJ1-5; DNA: TGTGCCAGCAGTGAATGGGCAGGCAATCAGCCCCAGCATTTT; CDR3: CASSEWAGNQPQHF
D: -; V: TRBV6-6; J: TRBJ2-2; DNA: TGTGCCAGCAGTTATTTGAGGACCGGGGAGCTGTTTTTT; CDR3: CASSYLRTGELFF
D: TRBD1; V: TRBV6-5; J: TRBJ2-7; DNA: TGTGCCAGCAGTTCGACAGGGGGGTCTTACGTGTACTTC; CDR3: CASSSTGGSYVYF